The 13 T cell receptor beta chains below were found in one sample sequenced in a study of cytomegalovirus exposure and HLA in healthy donors. The PCR had 60 Vbeta and 13 Jbeta primers. The protocol was immunoSEQ multiplex PCR, while the TCRdb copy is restricted to in-frame clones and leaves out a portion. The data show about 120,000 clones, with roughly 76% seen just once and around 10% held by the top ten. Sequences were obtained from PBMCs. The source of these receptors is a woman aged 40 to 50 in good health and CMV-seropositive.

This sequence joins TRBV5-1 and TRBJ2-3; 8 bases map to TRBD2. Germline lookup yields CDR1 SGHRS and CDR2 YFSETQ. The CDR3 has 16 residues. V shed 1 base and J 1 base; nucleotides not matched to a gene: 5. CDR3 loop: CASSLNSGVRTDTQYF. CDR3 nucleotides: TGCGCCAGCAGCTTGAATAGCGGGGTACGCACAGATACGCAGTATTTT.

The gene calls are TRBV5-1 and TRBJ1-5; a weak D match, TRBD1 (5 bases). The germline gives CDR1 SGHRS, CDR2 YFSETQ. The CDR3 spans 15 residues. V gave up 0 bases and J gave up 5 bases, with 12 bases separating them. The CDR3 DNA reads TGCGCCAGCAGCTTGGATGAAGGGGAGGATCAGCCCCAGCATTTT. Its translation: CASSLDEGEDQPQHF.

The CDR3, as DNA: TGTGCCAGCAGTTACCAGCTAGCGGGGCCGTACGAGCAGTACTTC. It translates to CASSYQLAGPYEQYF. The chain combines TRBV6-5 with TRBJ2-7, with 9 nucleotides matching TRBD2. V trimming: 2 bases; J trimming: 4 bases; junction bases outside the gene matches: 6. The germline V gene has CDR1 MNHEY and CDR2 SVGAGI. The CDR3 has 15 amino acids.

The genes are TRBV9 and TRBJ1-2; unclear D gene. Trimming stripped 4 bases from V and 8 bases from J, with 15 bases between. Germline CDR1 and CDR2: SGDLS and YYNGEE. This CDR3 has 13 residues. The CDR3 bases are TGTGCCAGCAGCTCCGGGTTCTCGAAGGGCTACACCTTC. This codes for CASSSGFSKGYTF.

The chain links TRBV4-1 to TRBJ1-6, with D tentatively TRBD1 (6 bases). Germline V CDR1 and CDR2: MGHRA, YSYEKL. This CDR3 spans 15 amino acids. V was shortened by 3 bases and J by 10 bases, with 16 bases between the two germline ends. The CDR3: CASSQVGQGKSPLHF. CDR3 bases: TGCGCCAGCAGCCAGGTGGGCCAGGGGAAATCACCCCTCCACTTT.

The count of this clone is one. The rearrangement uses TRBV29-1 and TRBJ2-7; no reliable D call. V was clipped by 5 bases and J by 3 bases, with 14 bases between them. The CDR3 has 13 residues. CDR1 and CDR2 from the germline V gene are SQVTM and ANQGSEA. The CDR3 reads CSVLLGGRYEQYF. In nucleotides, the CDR3 is TGCAGCGTTCTTCTTGGCGGCCGCTACGAGCAGTACTTC.

In its sample, this clone was seen a few times. The genes are TRBV10-1 and TRBJ1-2; 8 nucleotides match TRBD1. The CDR3 loop spans 20 amino acids. The junction had 23 bases not matched to a gene; V was cut back by 4 bases and J by 4 bases. Per the germline V gene, CDR1 is WNHNN and CDR2 is SYGVQD (reference sequence). The CDR3: CASSVVAVPGTGVVSYGYTF. CDR3 bases: TGCGCCAGCAGTGTGGTCGCTGTCCCCGGGACAGGAGTGGTGAGCTATGGCTACACCTTC.

As regards this clone: Sequence at one end of the junction differs from germline and may be a read error. The genes are TRBV5-4 and TRBJ2-5; tentative D call: TRBD1 (6 bases). Germline loops: CDR1 SGHNT, CDR2 YYREEE (reference sequence). The CDR3 is 14 residues long. CDR3 coding DNA: TGTGCCAGCAGCTTGGGGGGGCCCCAAAAGACCCAGTACTTC. This codes for CASSLGGPQKTQYF. Supplemented by reference TRBV5-4 and TRBJ2-5, the full variable domain reads ETGVTQSPTHLIKTRGQQVTLRCSSQSGHNTVSWYQQALGQGPQFIFQYYREEENGRGNFPPRFSGLQFPNYSSELNVNALELDDSALYLCASSLGGPQKTQYFGPGTRLLVL.

This chain uses TRBV18 with TRBJ1-4; 8 bases fit TRBD1. Germline CDR1 KGHSH, CDR2 LQKENI. Trimming at V came to 3 bases and at J to 8 bases, leaving 5 bases not matched to a gene. CDR3 length equals 14 residues. CDR3 protein: CASSPTGEGEKLFF. CDR3 sequence (DNA): TGTGCCAGCTCACCGACAGGGGAGGGAGAAAAACTGTTTTTT.

The chain's CDR3 is CASSARQGNTEAFF. In DNA, the CDR3 is TGCGCCAGCAGCGCCCGACAGGGGAACACTGAAGCTTTCTTT. The V gene is TRBV5-1, the J gene TRBJ1-1; 7 bases are a match to TRBD1. V lost 4 bases to trimming and J lost 1 base; unmatched junction nucleotides: 4. Per the germline V gene, CDR1 is SGHRS and CDR2 is YFSETQ. The CDR3 has 14 amino acids.

In this sample, this clone turned up a few times. The V call is TRBV18, the J call TRBJ1-5, with D maybe TRBD1 (6 bases). Germline V gives CDR1 KGHSH, CDR2 LQKENI. This CDR3 region has 13 residues. With 3 bases removed from V and 8 bases from J, the gap between germline ends came to 11 bases. For the CDR3, the DNA is TGTGCCAGCTCACCGGATAGACAGGAGCCCCAGCATTTT. This encodes CASSPDRQEPQHF.

Concerning this clone itself: One end of the junction does not line up with germline, which may come from a read error. Other nucleotide sequences in the sample specify the same CDR3. The rearrangement uses TRBV6-5 and TRBJ1-1; 7 positions agree with TRBD1. Germline CDR1 MNHEY, CDR2 SVGAGI. This CDR3 region has 15 residues. The DNA for the CDR3 is TGTGCCAGCACCCCGCGGGGGGACAGCGCGACTGAAGCCTTCTTT. Translating it yields CASTPRGDSATEAFF.

This chain uses TRBV7-9 with TRBJ1-2; D unclear. The germline V and J ends were trimmed by 3 bases and 0 bases, with 2 bases remaining between them. Germline lookup yields CDR1 SEHNR and CDR2 FQNEAQ (reference sequence). The CDR3 has 12 residues. The CDR3 sequence is CASSFTNYGYTF. CDR3 sequence (DNA): TGTGCCAGCAGCTTCACTAACTATGGCTACACCTTC.